A single sample gave rise to the 22 T cell receptor beta chains below, sequenced in a study of lymphopenia after photon versus proton radiotherapy. The method was immunoSEQ multiplex PCR; TCRdb's version includes in-frame clones alone and lacks a portion of them. This table holds some 41,000 clones, around 84% found once. The sample in question was peripheral blood, obtained from a patient treated with proton-based radiotherapy. The source of these receptors is a woman in her 70s with pancreatic cancer. Some clones in this sample may be carry-over from other donors' samples.

This sequence joins TRBV28 and TRBJ2-7, with 7 bases matching TRBD1. CDR1 MDHEN and CDR2 SYDVKM come from the germline V gene. This CDR3 region has 14 residues. CDR3 in amino acids: CSHNRDSFPYEQYF. In nucleotides, the CDR3 is TGTTCACACAACCGGGACAGTTTTCCCTACGAGCAGTACTTC.

V gene TRBV10-3 combines with J gene TRBJ2-1, with TRBD2 identical over 11 bases. The CDR3 runs to 17 residues. The ends lost 7 bases at V and 8 bases at J; junction bases unmatched: 16. Germline V gene lookup returns CDR1 ENHRY and CDR2 SYGVKD. CDR3 coding DNA: TGTGCCATCATGACCGATTTAGCGGGAGGGAGTAACGATGAGCAGTTCTTC. This translates into CAIMTDLAGGSNDEQFF.

V is TRBV2 and J is TRBJ2-5, with 10 positions matching TRBD1. The CDR3 has 16 residues. J was trimmed by 0 bases and V by 6 bases; bases with no gene match: 7. The V gene's germline CDR1 is SNHLY and CDR2 FYNNEI. CDR3 nucleotides: TGTGCCAGCAGGGGCGGGGACAGGGGCTACCAAGAGACCCAGTACTTC. It translates to CASRGGDRGYQETQYF.

In its sample, this clone was seen once. The CDR3 nucleotides are TGTGCCAGCACGCCAGGGCAGGAGACCCAGTACTTC. It codes for CASTPGQETQYF. The rearrangement joins TRBV7-2 to TRBJ2-5; a weak D match, TRBD1 (5 bases). Germline V gene lookup returns CDR1 SGHTA and CDR2 FQGNSA. The V end lost 7 bases, the J end lost 5 bases, and 11 bases lay between the germline ends. The CDR3 is 12 residues long.

The chain uses TRBV7-9 and TRBJ2-7, with TRBD2 identical over 11 bases. This CDR3 is built from 15 residues. CDR1 SEHNR and CDR2 FQNEAQ come from the germline V gene (reference sequence). With V trimmed by 4 bases and J by 3 bases, 5 bases remained unmatched. DNA for the CDR3: TGTGCCAGCAGCTCCCCGGGGACTAGCGGCTACGAGCAGTACTTC. Encoded protein: CASSSPGTSGYEQYF.

This chain joins TRBV30 and TRBJ2-7; 13 bases are shared with TRBD2. CDR3 length: 16 amino acids. Germline CDR1 reads GTSNPN; CDR2 reads SVGIG (reference sequence). V lost 4 bases and J lost 2; bases outside the gene matches: 8. CDR3 DNA: TGTGCCTGGAATACTAGCGGGAGGGTCCCCCCCTACGAGCAGTACTTC. Amino acid sequence: CAWNTSGRVPPYEQYF.

The CDR3 nucleotides are TGCGCCAGCAGGCAGATAGCGGGGTTCTCCTACGAGCAGTACTTC. It yields the protein CASRQIAGFSYEQYF. The rearrangement joins TRBV4-1 to TRBJ2-7; 8 bases map to TRBD2. The CDR3 has 15 amino acids. CDR1 and CDR2 (germline): MGHRA, YSYEKL. V trimming: 6 bases; J trimming: 0 bases; junction bases outside the gene matches: 7.

This chain uses TRBV28 with TRBJ2-5; possible D gene TRBD1, 6 bases. CDR3 length: 17 residues. V was shortened by 6 bases and J by 4 bases, with 24 bases between the two germline ends. Germline CDR1 and CDR2: MDHEN and SYDVKM. The CDR3 region has the DNA TGTGCCAGCAGAGGCTTTGGGATTTACATAGGGGGAGAGACCCAGTACTTC. It codes for CASRGFGIYIGGETQYF.

The J gene is TRBJ2-6, the V gene TRBV28; D possibly corresponds to TRBD1 (6 bases). This CDR3 region has 17 residues. Trimming left V 4 bases short and J 0 bases short, with 13 bases between. The germline gives CDR1 MDHEN, CDR2 SYDVKM. CDR3 DNA sequence: TGTGCCAGCAGTTCGACAGGTATCTACTCTGGGGCCAACGTCCTGACTTTC. Amino acid sequence: CASSSTGIYSGANVLTF.

This chain uses TRBV25-1 with TRBJ1-5, with 8 bases fitting TRBD1. Germline V gives CDR1 MGHDK, CDR2 SYGVNS. V gave up 8 bases and J gave up 6 bases; unmatched junction bases: 3. The CDR3 has 12 amino acids. The CDR3 sequence is CASGTGGQPQHF. The CDR3 DNA reads TGTGCCAGCGGGACAGGCGGTCAGCCCCAGCATTTT. Filled out from reference TRBV25-1 and TRBJ1-5, the complete variable domain reads EADIYQTPRYLVIGTGKKITLECSQTMGHDKMYWYQQDPGMELHLIHYSYGVNSTEKGDLSSESTVSRIRTEHFPLTLESARPSHTSQYLCASGTGGQPQHFGDGTRLSIL.

The genes are TRBV5-1 and TRBJ2-2; 8 bases are shared with TRBD2. Losses at the gene ends were 4 bases for V and 5 bases for J; bases not matched to a gene: 4. Germline V CDR1 and CDR2: SGHRS, YFSETQ. The CDR3 has 14 amino acids. CDR3 sequence: CASSPSGGTGELFF. The CDR3 region has the DNA TGCGCCAGCAGCCCCAGCGGGGGAACCGGGGAGCTGTTTTTT.

The chain recombines TRBV7-2 with TRBJ2-7; D ambiguous. CDR3 length: 15 amino acids. Trimming removed 5 bases at V and 4 bases at J, with 18 bases between. The germline V gene encodes CDR1 SGHTA and CDR2 FQGNSA. DNA of the CDR3: TGTGCCAGCAGCCGAGTAGACGGTGACTTATACGAGCAGTACTTC. Its protein product is CASSRVDGDLYEQYF. Supplemented by reference TRBV7-2 and TRBJ2-7, the full variable domain reads GAGVSQSPSNKVTEKGKDVELRCDPISGHTALYWYRQSLGQGLEFLIYFQGNSAPDKSGLPSDRFSAERTGGSVSTLTIQRTQQEDSAVYLCASSRVDGDLYEQYFGPGTRLTVT.

V is TRBV5-1 and J is TRBJ2-1, with D unresolved. Germline V CDR1 and CDR2: SGHRS, YFSETQ. This CDR3 has 16 residues. V was clipped by 2 bases and J by 0 bases, with 12 bases between them. CDR3 protein: CASSLSGHISYNEQFF. The CDR3 DNA is TGCGCCAGCAGCTTATCCGGGCATATCTCCTACAATGAGCAGTTCTTC.

The chain has TRBV27 and TRBJ2-7, with TRBD1 matching over 11 bases. After removal of 5 bases from V and 6 bases from J, the junction contained 3 bases not matched to a gene. CDR1 is MNHEY and CDR2 is SMNVEV in the germline V gene (reference sequence). The CDR3 contains 13 residues. DNA of the CDR3: TGTGCCAGCAGTGGACAGGGGGCCGTCGAGCAGTACTTC. Translating it yields CASSGQGAVEQYF.

This chain joins TRBV27 and TRBJ2-5, with D possibly TRBD2 on 5 matching bases. CDR1 is MNHEY and CDR2 is SMNVEV in the germline V gene (reference sequence). The CDR3 spans 13 residues. V lost 8 bases to trimming and J lost 2 bases, with 12 bases between them. The CDR3 here is CASGRGPQETQYF. The CDR3 region has the DNA TGTGCCAGCGGACGAGGGCCTCAAGAGACCCAGTACTTC.

The CDR3 DNA reads as TGTGCCAGCGGGTTGACAGGGAACATGAACACTGAAGCTTTCTTT. It yields the protein CASGLTGNMNTEAFF. The chain carries TRBV28 and TRBJ1-1; 7 nucleotides agree with TRBD1. Trimming cost V 8 bases and J 0 bases; bases outside gene matches: 9. Germline CDR1 is MDHEN and CDR2 is SYDVKM. The CDR3 is 15 amino acids.

CDR3 bases: TGTGCCAGCTCCTTGAACGTGGGTGAGAATGAGCAGTTCTTC. It is translated as CASSLNVGENEQFF. The chain has TRBV18 and TRBJ2-1, with D uncertain. This CDR3 has 14 residues. From germline, CDR1 is KGHSH and CDR2 LQKENI. The V and J ends lost 6 bases and 7 bases respectively, with 16 bases between them.

The genes are TRBV5-6 and TRBJ1-1, with TRBD1 identical over 8 bases. V trimming: 3 bases; J trimming: 7 bases; junction bases outside the gene matches: 2. The germline CDR1 and CDR2 sequences are SGHDT and YYEEEE. This CDR3 spans 12 amino acids. The chain's CDR3 is CASSSQGGEAFF. DNA for the CDR3: TGTGCCAGCAGCTCACAGGGGGGTGAAGCTTTCTTT.

The CDR3 sequence: CASSLAGGLVYEQFF. DNA for the CDR3: TGTGCCAGCAGCTTGGCGGGAGGGCTTGTCTATGAGCAGTTCTTC. The chain combines TRBV4-2 with TRBJ2-1; TRBD2 aligns across 9 bases. Germline values: CDR1 LGHNA, CDR2 YNFKEQ. This CDR3 spans 15 amino acids. J lost 8 bases, V lost 5 bases, and 10 bases had no gene match.

This clone was seen just once. The gene calls are TRBV7-2 and TRBJ1-5, with D uncertain. The V gene lost 3 bases and the J gene lost 5 bases, with 5 bases spanning the gap. Germline CDR1 SGHTA, CDR2 FQGNSA. The CDR3 is 12 amino acids. The CDR3 reads CASSLVHQPQHF. The CDR3 nucleotides are TGTGCCAGCAGCTTGGTCCATCAGCCCCAGCATTTT.

The J gene is TRBJ1-1, the V gene TRBV11-2; 8 nucleotides agree with TRBD1. The CDR3 is 16 residues long. The V gene's germline CDR1 is SGHAT and CDR2 FQNNGV. V lost 4 bases, J lost 5 bases, and 12 bases stayed unmatched. CDR3 in DNA: TGTGCCAGCAGCTCTACAGGGGGAGTCTTGGGAACTGAAGCTTTCTTT. Its translation: CASSSTGGVLGTEAFF.

The chain links TRBV28 to TRBJ2-7; the match to TRBD2 covers 10 bases. CDR3 length equals 17 residues. CDR1 and CDR2 (germline): MDHEN, SYDVKM. Trimming removed 5 bases from V and 3 bases from J; junction bases left unmatched: 13. This CDR3 is CASSTLGLAEEYYEQYF. The CDR3 DNA is TGTGCCAGCAGTACTTTAGGACTAGCGGAAGAATACTACGAGCAGTACTTC.